A single sample gave rise to the 25 T cell receptor beta chains below, sequenced in a study of blood T cell repertoires in COVID-19. Some clones are missing from TCRdb's copy, which holds only in-frame ones; the method was immunoSEQ multiplex PCR. The data hold 200,000 to 250,000 clones, with 70% to 85% observed a single time. The sample was PBMCs or T cells enriched from blood (not recorded which). The receptors come from a woman between 40 and 55 years old with acute COVID-19.

This clone appeared a single time. The chain has TRBV29-1 and TRBJ1-2; D not resolved. The CDR3 extends over 15 amino acids. V lost 0 bases and J lost 7, with 18 bases in between. Germline V lookup: CDR1 SQVTM, CDR2 ANQGSEA. For the CDR3, the DNA is TGCAGCGTTGAAGAAACACAGCCGATTGTGGGTGGCTACACCTTC. Translation gives CSVEETQPIVGGYTF.

The chain is built from TRBV11-2 and TRBJ2-2; possible D gene TRBD2, 6 bases. This CDR3 contains 16 residues. Germline-derived CDR1 and CDR2 are SGHAT and FQNNGV. V was pared by 3 bases and J by 4 bases, with 15 bases between. The CDR3 DNA reads as TGTGCCAGCAGCTTCGGCAGGGACGGGGGCACCGGGGAGCTGTTTTTT. As protein: CASSFGRDGGTGELFF. The full variable domain, completed using reference TRBV11-2 and TRBJ2-2, is EAGVAQSPRYKIIEKRQSVAFWCNPISGHATLYWYQQILGQGPKLLIQFQNNGVVDDSQLPKDRFSAERLKGVDSTLKIQPAKLEDSAVYLCASSFGRDGGTGELFFGEGSRLTVL.

The genes are TRBV5-1 and TRBJ2-7, with TRBD2 identical over 9 bases. The CDR3 sequence is 17 residues long. The germline V gene has CDR1 SGHRS and CDR2 YFSETQ. V was clipped by 4 bases and J by 6 bases; unmatched bases: 17. As DNA, the CDR3 is TGCGCCAGCAGCACGGCGGTAGCGGGAGTTAGGTCGCGCGAGCAGTACTTC. Its translation is CASSTAVAGVRSREQYF.

The chain is built from TRBV30 and TRBJ1-2; D might be TRBD1 (5 bases). V lost 4 bases to trimming and J lost 4 bases, with 13 bases between them. This CDR3 spans 13 amino acids. Germline CDR1 reads GTSNPN; CDR2 reads SVGIG (reference sequence). CDR3 in amino acids: CAWTIQTVYGYTF. The CDR3 DNA reads TGTGCCTGGACCATCCAGACAGTCTATGGCTACACCTTC. The full variable domain, its missing parts supplied by reference TRBV30 and TRBJ1-2, is SQTIHQWPATLVQPVGSPLSLECTVEGTSNPNLYWYRQAAGRGLQLLFYSVGIGQISSEVPQNLSASRPQDRQFILSSKKLLLSDSGFYLCAWTIQTVYGYTFGSGTRLTVV.

This chain connects TRBV7-2 to TRBJ2-3; weak D call: TRBD1 (5 bases). There are 15 residues in the CDR3. CDR1 is SGHTA and CDR2 is FQGNSA in the germline V gene. Deletions cut 5 bases from V and 0 bases from J, with 12 bases between. CDR3 residues: CASSSGGASTDTQYF. The CDR3 DNA sequence: TGTGCCAGCAGCAGTGGTGGGGCTAGCACAGATACGCAGTATTTT. Full variable domain (rest looked up from reference TRBV7-2 and TRBJ2-3): GAGVSQSPSNKVTEKGKDVELRCDPISGHTALYWYRQSLGQGLEFLIYFQGNSAPDKSGLPSDRFSAERTGGSVSTLTIQRTQQEDSAVYLCASSSGGASTDTQYFGPGTRLTVL.

V usage is TRBV25-1 and J usage is TRBJ2-1; TRBD1 might be the D (6 bases). The CDR3 covers 13 residues. V dropped 8 bases and J dropped 4 bases, with 12 bases sitting between them. CDR1 and CDR2 (germline): MGHDK, SYGVNS. The CDR3 DNA reads as TGTGCCAGCGGCCGGACAGATTACAATGAGCAGTTCTTC. Amino acid sequence: CASGRTDYNEQFF.

This chain connects TRBV7-6 to TRBJ2-2; 15 bases fit TRBD2. The CDR3 length is 18 residues. The trim removed 4 bases at V and 3 bases at J, leaving 6 bases unmatched. CDR1 is SGHVS, CDR2 FNYEAQ, per germline. In nucleotides, the CDR3 is TGTGCCAGCAGCTCCATCGGGACTAGCGGGGGGCACACCGGGGAGCTGTTTTTT. Translated, it gives CASSSIGTSGGHTGELFF.

The V call is TRBV25-1, the J call TRBJ1-6; TRBD1 is a possible D gene (5 bases). This CDR3 is built from 15 residues. CDR1 and CDR2 from the germline V gene are MGHDK and SYGVNS. The ends were cut back, 3 bases at V and 8 bases at J, with 14 bases in the middle. The DNA for the CDR3 is TGTGCCAGCAGTGAGGGGAACAGGATGTATTCACCCCTCCACTTT. Protein product: CASSEGNRMYSPLHF.

The rearrangement uses TRBV6-4 and TRBJ1-1; TRBD1 is a possible D gene (6 bases). This CDR3 region has 13 residues. CDR1 and CDR2 (germline): MRHNA, SNTAGT. V shed 5 bases and J shed 3 bases, with 10 bases lying between them. The CDR3 DNA sequence: TGTGCCAGCAGTCTACAGGGTGACACTGAAGCTTTCTTT. Protein product: CASSLQGDTEAFF.

The chain uses TRBV18 and TRBJ1-2; TRBD1 might be the D (6 bases). Trimming pared 2 bases from V and 4 bases from J, leaving 14 bases between. This CDR3 comprises 15 residues. The germline CDR1 and CDR2 sequences are KGHSH and LQKENI. The CDR3 region is CASSPLQGSPYGYTF. The CDR3, as DNA: TGTGCCAGCTCACCATTACAGGGTAGTCCCTATGGCTACACCTTC.

Notes on this clone: Other DNA sequences of this sample code for an identical CDR3. The V gene is TRBV14, the J gene TRBJ2-5; the match to TRBD2 covers 9 bases. The V and J ends lost 1 base and 5 bases, in that order; junction bases with no gene match: 5. CDR3 length: 15 amino acids. CDR1 and CDR2 (germline): SGHDN, FVKESK. The CDR3 nucleotides are TGTGCCAGCAGCCAAGGGTTAGCGGGAGTGGAGACCCAGTACTTC. Translation gives CASSQGLAGVETQYF.

The chain combines TRBV10-3 with TRBJ1-5; no firm D call. The germline gives CDR1 ENHRY, CDR2 SYGVKD. CDR3 size: 17 residues. Trimming took off 0 bases at V and 3 bases at J, with 15 bases between the two ends. CDR3 DNA: TGTGCCATCAGTGAGTCGCCCGGAGGCCCCGACAATCAGCCCCAGCATTTT. As protein: CAISESPGGPDNQPQHF.

The table lists this clone with many counts. The chain carries TRBV7-2 and TRBJ2-1, with a possible D match to TRBD2 (5 bases). V was shortened by 5 bases and J by 5 bases, with 10 bases between the two germline ends. This CDR3 comprises 13 residues. CDR1 and CDR2 from the germline V gene are SGHTA and FQGNSA. This chain's CDR3 is CASSKGLNNEQFF. DNA of the CDR3: TGTGCCAGCAGCAAAGGACTCAACAATGAGCAGTTCTTC.

The chain is built from TRBV6-4 and TRBJ2-2, with 10 positions matching TRBD2. The germline V gene has CDR1 MRHNA and CDR2 SNTAGT. CDR3 size: 14 residues. The J segment lost 3 bases and the V segment lost 6 bases, leaving 1 base of the junction unmatched. This chain's CDR3 is CASRAGGYTGELFF. The DNA for the CDR3 is TGTGCCAGCAGAGCGGGAGGGTACACCGGGGAGCTGTTTTTT.

This clone came up a few times. V usage is TRBV5-1 and J usage is TRBJ1-4; D might be TRBD1 (5 bases). V was cut by 0 bases and J by 0 bases, with 6 bases left in between. The CDR3 runs to 15 residues. The V gene's germline CDR1 is SGHRS and CDR2 YFSETQ. The CDR3 spells CASSLGGSTNEKLFF. CDR3 nucleotides: TGCGCCAGCAGCTTGGGGGGCTCAACTAATGAAAAACTGTTTTTT.

The rearrangement uses TRBV6-5 and TRBJ1-1, with 8 positions matching TRBD1. The CDR3 is 14 residues long. V dropped 7 bases and J dropped 6; count of bases not matched to a gene: 10. Germline V gene data show CDR1 as MNHEY and CDR2 as SVGAGI. CDR3 amino acids: CASKDRVREAEAFF. DNA of the CDR3: TGTGCCAGCAAGGACAGGGTTCGGGAAGCTGAAGCTTTCTTT.

V usage is TRBV28 and J usage is TRBJ1-2, with unresolved D. With 3 bases removed from V and 8 bases from J, the gap between germline ends came to 16 bases. The germline V gene has CDR1 MDHEN and CDR2 SYDVKM. The CDR3 covers 14 residues. CDR3 coding DNA: TGTGCCAGCAGTTTGACCCAGCTAACTATCGGCTACACCTTC. It translates to CASSLTQLTIGYTF.

The chain links TRBV5-1 to TRBJ2-1; TRBD2 matches at 8 bases. Germline CDR1 SGHRS, CDR2 YFSETQ. J gave up 8 bases and V 9 bases, and 13 bases lay outside the gene matches. This CDR3 region has 14 residues. This CDR3 is CATGAGVNGDEQFF. The CDR3 DNA reads as TGCGCCACCGGAGCGGGAGTTAATGGGGATGAGCAGTTCTTC.

V usage is TRBV5-5 and J usage is TRBJ1-6; D remains ambiguous. The V and J ends lost 4 bases and 10 bases respectively, with 24 bases between them. CDR3 length: 17 residues. Germline CDR1 is SGHKS and CDR2 is YYEKEE (reference sequence). The CDR3 DNA follows: TGTGCCAGCAGCCCTCAGCTGTGGTATCCTGCGGAGTCACCCCTCCACTTT. Translation: CASSPQLWYPAESPLHF.

CDR3 nucleotides: TGTGCCACCGCGGGGGGGCAAGTTATCACTGAAGCTTTCTTT. Translating gives CATAGGQVITEAFF. This sequence joins TRBV7-9 and TRBJ1-1; D is possibly TRBD1 (6 bases). CDR3 length equals 14 residues. Germline V gene sequence: CDR1 SEHNR, CDR2 FQNEAQ (reference sequence). With 10 bases removed from V and 4 bases from J, the gap between germline ends came to 19 bases.

V usage is TRBV6-5 and J usage is TRBJ2-5; weak D call: TRBD2 (5 bases). Germline V gene lookup returns CDR1 MNHEY and CDR2 SVGAGI. The CDR3 is made up of 11 amino acids. With 7 bases removed from V and 7 bases from J, the gap between germline ends came to 10 bases. CDR3 in amino acids: CASTLGGTQYF. The CDR3 nucleotides are TGTGCCAGCACACTAGGCGGGACCCAGTACTTC.

CDR3 sequence: CASSPQTSGRAETQYF. The CDR3 coding sequence is TGTGCCAGCAGCCCACAGACTAGCGGGAGGGCGGAGACCCAGTACTTC. This rearrangement joins TRBV5-4 to TRBJ2-5, with 14 bases that match TRBD2. The CDR3 spans 16 residues. Germline V gene sequence: CDR1 SGHNT, CDR2 YYREEE (reference sequence). The J segment lost 5 bases and the V segment lost 4 bases, leaving 7 bases of the junction unmatched.

This chain connects TRBV29-1 to TRBJ2-1; D may be TRBD2 (5 bases). V lost 7 bases and J 0 bases, leaving 16 bases between the germline ends. CDR3 length equals 15 residues. Germline values: CDR1 SQVTM, CDR2 ANQGSEA. The CDR3 region is CSAKTTGSSYNEQFF. The CDR3 DNA is TGCAGCGCAAAGACGACGGGGAGCTCCTACAATGAGCAGTTCTTC.

CDR3 region: CASRPGGTEAFF. In nucleotides, the CDR3 is TGTGCCAGCAGACCAGGGGGCACTGAAGCTTTCTTT. J is TRBJ1-1 and V is TRBV27, with TRBD1 identical over 7 bases. This CDR3 is built from 12 residues. Germline trimming cut 6 bases from V and 4 bases from J; bases unmatched to any gene: 2. Germline-derived CDR1 and CDR2 are MNHEY and SMNVEV (reference sequence).

The genes are TRBV19 and TRBJ2-7; 10 bases align to TRBD1. The trim removed 6 bases at V and 4 bases at J, leaving 6 bases unmatched. Germline V CDR1 and CDR2: LNHDA, SQIVND (reference sequence). CDR3 length: 14 amino acids. CDR3 protein: CASRSGQGNYEQYF. The CDR3 bases are TGTGCCAGTAGGTCGGGACAGGGGAATTACGAGCAGTACTTC.